This T cell receptor beta chain was documented in a study of blood T cell repertoires in COVID-19. Study-wide context: T cells, B-cell-depleted T cells, or PBMCs provided the cDNA or gDNA that served as material.

This CDR3 has 12 amino acids. V dropped 4 bases and J dropped 3 bases, with 5 bases sitting between them. From germline, CDR1 is KGHDR and CDR2 SFDVKD. TCRdb keeps only in-frame clones here, not all; method: immunoSEQ multiplex PCR. The data hold 100,000 to 150,000 clones, with approximately 80% observed a single time. The receptor was isolated from a woman aged 55-70 years with acute or convalescent COVID-19. Sequenced sample: peripheral blood. The V gene is TRBV24-1, the J gene TRBJ1-1; no clear D gene. CDR3 residues: CATSERDTEAFF. CDR3 DNA sequence: TGTGCCACCAGTGAACGAGACACTGAAGCTTTCTTT.